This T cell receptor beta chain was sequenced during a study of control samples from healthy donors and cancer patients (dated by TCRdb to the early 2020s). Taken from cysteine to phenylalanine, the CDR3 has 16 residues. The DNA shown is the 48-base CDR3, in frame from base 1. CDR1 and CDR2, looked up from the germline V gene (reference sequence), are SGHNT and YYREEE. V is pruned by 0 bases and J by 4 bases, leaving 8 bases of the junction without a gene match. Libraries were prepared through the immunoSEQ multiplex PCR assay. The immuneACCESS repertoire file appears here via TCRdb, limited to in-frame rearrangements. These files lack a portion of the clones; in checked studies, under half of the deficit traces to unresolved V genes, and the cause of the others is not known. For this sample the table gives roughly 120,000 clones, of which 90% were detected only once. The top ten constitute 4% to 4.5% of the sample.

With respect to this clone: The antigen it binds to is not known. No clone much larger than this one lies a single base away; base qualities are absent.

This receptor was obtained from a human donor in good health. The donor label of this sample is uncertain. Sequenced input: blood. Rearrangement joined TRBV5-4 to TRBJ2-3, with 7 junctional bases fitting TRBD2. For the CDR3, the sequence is CASSLAIQGGPDTQYF. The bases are TGTGCCAGCAGCTTGGCCATTCAGGGAGGGCCAGATACGCAGTATTTT.